Included here is one T cell receptor (beta chain) sequence, with context. The antigen remains undetermined. A second PCR of roughly 6 to 12 cycles used a sample-barcoded 5' primer and a J-beta primer mix. Unique molecular identifiers of 12 random nucleotides labeled each cDNA. TCRdb recomputed calls from the 5' RACE reads with MiXCR, one row per CDR3 protein. The table includes approximately 1,000,000 distinct CDR3 sequences, around 43% detected once. This entry belongs to a study of blood T cells in healthy people across ages. Each donor's blood draw was roughly 9.8 milliliters of peripheral blood. The length of the CDR3 is 15 residues. With 8 bases clipped from V and 5 bases from J, the junction kept 12 bases outside the gene matches. Germline-derived CDR1 and CDR2 are LGHDT and YNNKEL (reference sequence). Broader study findings: In these data, TCR beta diversity tracked strongly with naive T cell percentage.

The chain carries TRBV3-1 and TRBJ2-7; 10 nucleotides agree with TRBD2. The sample was blood. The receptor comes from a woman aged 55-70 years in good health. CDR3 loop: CASASPGLAVHEQYF. Written as DNA, the CDR3 is TGTGCCAGCGCATCACCAGGACTAGCGGTTCACGAGCAGTACTTC.